A selection of T cell receptor beta chains follows, all from one sample in a study of T-cell memory formation after mild COVID-19. TCRdb called the 5' RACE reads again in MiXCR, with one record for every CDR3 protein. Found here are 140,000 to 150,000 distinct CDR3 sequences, roughly a quarter of them singletons; the top ten hold about 24%. Sequencing input: PBMCs or a T cell subset sorted from them (not recorded which). Receptors originate from an adult woman who had mild COVID-19 (a few samples of this study predate the infection). Cell type and time point are not known. CDR3s include the opening cysteine and the closing phenylalanine or tryptophan. A D gene is named only where the DNA matches it firmly. A clone size is listed for some rows: how often the clone was seen (once, few, many), or a class if it is expanded.

CASSVAERGAYEQYF,TGTGCCAGCAGCGTAGCTGAGCGGGGGGCCTACGAGCAGTACTTC,TRBD2,TRBV9,TRBJ2-7,few
CASSLRHGDQETQYF,TGTGCCAGCAGCTTACGCCACGGGGACCAAGAGACCCAGTACTTC,-,TRBV11-3,TRBJ2-5,few
CASSLAYRGSGNTIYF,TGTGCCAGCAGCTTGGCATACAGGGGTTCCGGAAACACCATATATTTT,TRBD1,TRBV11-2,TRBJ1-3,few
CASRGGGYTF,TGTGCCAGCAGAGGGGGTGGCTACACCTTC,-,TRBV7-2,TRBJ1-2,few
CASSLAQGINYGYTF,TGCGCCAGCAGCTTGGCACAGGGGATTAACTATGGCTACACCTTC,TRBD1,TRBV5-1,TRBJ1-2,-
CSVEGVQGGNEQFF,TGCAGCGTTGAAGGGGTACAGGGGGGCAATGAGCAGTTCTTC,TRBD1,TRBV29-1,TRBJ2-1,-
CASAEDTYEQYF,TGTGCCAGCGCTGAGGATACCTACGAGCAGTACTTC,-,TRBV12-3/TRBV12-4,TRBJ2-7,-
CASSWGGGSAEAFF,TGTGCCAGCAGTTGGGGAGGGGGGAGCGCTGAAGCTTTCTTT,-,TRBV12-3/TRBV12-4,TRBJ1-1,few
CASSPLVSGRANTEAFF,TGCGCCAGCAGCCCCCTTGTGTCAGGGCGGGCGAACACTGAAGCTTTCTTT,-,TRBV4-1,TRBJ1-1,many
CSARDLSGGASYEQYF,TGCAGTGCTAGAGATTTAAGCGGGGGGGCCTCCTACGAGCAGTACTTC,TRBD2,TRBV20-1,TRBJ2-7,few
CAISGPPDRGHRSSPLHF,TGTGCCATCAGCGGGCCCCCGGACAGGGGACATAGAAGTTCACCCCTCCACTTT,TRBD1,TRBV10-3,TRBJ1-6,-
CASSYSYASDGTDTQYF,TGTGCCAGCAGTTACTCGTATGCTAGCGATGGCACAGATACGCAGTATTTT,-,TRBV6-5,TRBJ2-3,-
CASSVGQGADTQYF,TGTGCCAGCAGCGTAGGACAGGGCGCAGATACGCAGTATTTT,TRBD1,TRBV9,TRBJ2-3,-
CASRGGSGTGELFF,TGCGCCAGCAGGGGGGGTTCGGGCACCGGGGAGCTGTTTTTT,-,TRBV4-1,TRBJ2-2,-
CASSSQEGLSYEQYF,TGTGCCAGCAGCTCCCAAGAGGGGTTGTCCTACGAGCAGTACTTC,-,TRBV7-9,TRBJ2-7,-
CASSIRVYPEAKNIQYF,TGTGCCAGCTCCATCCGGGTCTACCCAGAGGCCAAAAACATTCAGTACTTC,-,TRBV18,TRBJ2-4,-
CSARSAGSYEQYF,TGCAGTGCTAGGAGCGCCGGGTCCTACGAGCAGTACTTC,-,TRBV20-1,TRBJ2-7,-
CASTFPGGERLNF,TGTGCCAGCACCTTTCCGGGAGGGGAAAGGTTGAATTTT,TRBD2,TRBV12-3/TRBV12-4,TRBJ2-3,-
CASSHGPAPEETQYF,TGTGCCAGCAGTCATGGACCAGCCCCCGAAGAGACCCAGTACTTC,-,TRBV12-3/TRBV12-4,TRBJ2-5,few
CSVDPEGLGYTF,TGCAGCGTTGACCCCGAAGGGCTAGGCTACACCTTC,-,TRBV29-1,TRBJ1-2,-
CAISESREPQTEAFF,TGTGCCATCAGTGAGTCAAGGGAACCTCAAACTGAAGCTTTCTTT,-,TRBV10-3,TRBJ1-1,-
CASSLERTGLRQPQHF,TGTGCCAGCAGCTTAGAACGGACAGGGTTACGGCAGCCCCAGCATTTT,TRBD1,TRBV11-2,TRBJ1-5,-
CASSGPSGNSYNEQFF,TGTGCCAGCAGCGGTCCTAGCGGGAACTCCTACAATGAGCAGTTCTTC,TRBD2,TRBV9,TRBJ2-1,once
CASSLVGGGANNEQFF,TGTGCCAGCAGCTTAGTTGGGGGGGGCGCTAACAATGAGCAGTTCTTC,-,TRBV7-6,TRBJ2-1,few
CASSLEVDRGYEQYF,TGCGCCAGCAGCTTGGAAGTTGACAGGGGATACGAGCAGTACTTC,TRBD1,TRBV5-1,TRBJ2-7,-
CASSYRAQGAGDTQYF,TGTGCCAGCAGCTACCGAGCACAGGGGGCCGGAGATACGCAGTATTTT,TRBD1,TRBV7-8,TRBJ2-3,few
CASSLQGLAGDNEQFF,TGCGCCAGCAGCTTGCAAGGACTAGCGGGGGACAATGAGCAGTTCTTC,TRBD2,TRBV5-1,TRBJ2-1,few
CASSYDGGPTEAFF,TGTGCCAGCAGTTACGACGGGGGGCCCACTGAAGCTTTCTTT,-,TRBV6-2/TRBV6-3,TRBJ1-1,-
CAISPDIPNTGELFF,TGTGCCATCAGTCCTGACATTCCGAACACCGGGGAGCTGTTTTTT,-,TRBV10-3,TRBJ2-2,few
CASSFTSYTPGEAFF,TGCGCCAGCAGCTTCACGAGTTATACCCCTGGAGAAGCTTTCTTT,-,TRBV5-1,TRBJ1-1,few
CASSLAGAGYEQYF,TGTGCCAGCAGTTTAGCGGGAGCGGGCTACGAGCAGTACTTC,-,TRBV12-3/TRBV12-4,TRBJ2-7,-
CASSSGWVAQETQYF,TGTGCCAGCAGTAGCGGTTGGGTAGCGCAAGAGACCCAGTACTTC,-,TRBV6-6,TRBJ2-5,few
CASSINEQFF,TGTGCCAGCAGTATCAATGAGCAGTTCTTC,-,TRBV7-9,TRBJ2-1,few